The 17 T cell receptor beta chains below were found in one sample sequenced in a study of blood T cell repertoires in COVID-19. Sequencing was performed with immunoSEQ multiplex PCR; in TCRdb, only in-frame clones are kept and a portion is missing. The sample records some 65,000 clones, about nine tenths being singletons. The sequenced sample was peripheral blood. The source of these receptors is a man between 60 and 75 years old with acute or convalescent COVID-19.

The V and J genes are TRBV5-1 and TRBJ1-1; possibly TRBD1 for D (6 bases). The CDR3 spans 17 residues. V lost 3 bases to trimming and J lost 1 base, with 19 bases between them. Germline V gives CDR1 SGHRS, CDR2 YFSETQ. As DNA, the CDR3 is TGCGCCAGCAGCTCCGGACAGACCTTTATCGGGAACACTGAAGCTTTCTTT. This encodes CASSSGQTFIGNTEAFF.

The V call is TRBV29-1, the J call TRBJ2-7, with TRBD2 as a possible D gene (6 bases). Germline CDR1 is SQVTM and CDR2 is ANQGSEA. CDR3 length equals 14 residues. Trimming took off 4 bases at V and 2 bases at J, with 15 bases between the two ends. The CDR3 DNA is TGCAGCGTTGCCGGGGGAGAGGGCCCCTACGAGCAGTACTTC. It specifies CSVAGGEGPYEQYF.

This chain connects TRBV19 to TRBJ2-7; TRBD1 is a possible D gene (5 bases). This CDR3 has 14 residues. V was cut by 3 bases and J by 5 bases, with 14 bases left in between. Germline V lookup: CDR1 LNHDA, CDR2 SQIVND (reference sequence). The CDR3 nucleotides read TGTGCCAGTAGTATGGGCAGGGTTAGGGACGAGCAGTACTTC. This gives the protein CASSMGRVRDEQYF.

For this clone: Other DNA sequences in the sample encode the same CDR3. The rearrangement links TRBV9 to TRBJ1-2; TRBD1 matches 12 bases. The CDR3 spans 15 residues. Germline CDR1 is SGDLS and CDR2 is YYNGEE. V lost 3 bases, J lost 4 bases, and 4 bases stayed unmatched. The CDR3 protein is CASSAGTGGFYGYTF. CDR3 nucleotide sequence: TGTGCCAGCAGCGCGGGGACAGGGGGCTTCTATGGCTACACCTTC.

The J gene is TRBJ2-3, the V gene TRBV19; 7 positions agree with TRBD1. This CDR3 is built from 15 residues. V lost 7 bases and J lost 7; bases outside the gene matches: 14. From germline, CDR1 is LNHDA and CDR2 SQIVND (reference sequence). CDR3 in amino acids: CASTLGGQLHHTQYF. CDR3 DNA sequence: TGTGCCAGTACCCTAGGGGGACAGTTACATCATACGCAGTATTTT.

About this clone itself: Other DNA sequences in the same sample also yield this CDR3. V gene TRBV2 combines with J gene TRBJ1-6; D is unclear. There are 14 residues in the CDR3. Trimming pared 1 base from V and 7 bases from J, leaving 8 bases between. Germline CDR1 is SNHLY and CDR2 is FYNNEI. The CDR3: CASSEGRINSPLHF. For the CDR3, the DNA is TGTGCCAGCAGTGAAGGGCGGATAAATTCACCCCTCCACTTT.

The CDR3 DNA reads as TGCAGCGTTGAACCGACCGGGACAGATAACACTGAAGCTTTCTTT. The encoded protein is CSVEPTGTDNTEAFF. The chain has TRBV29-1 and TRBJ1-1; 7 bases map to TRBD1. The CDR3 contains 15 residues. With 2 bases clipped from V and 2 bases from J, the junction kept 8 bases outside the gene matches. Germline V lookup: CDR1 SQVTM, CDR2 ANQGSEA.

This sequence joins TRBV10-2 and TRBJ2-2; 8 bases map to TRBD1. J lost 5 bases, V lost 2 bases, and 10 bases had no gene match. Germline lookup yields CDR1 WSHSY and CDR2 SAAADI. The CDR3 runs to 17 residues. The CDR3 spells CASSESQGALFTGELFF. CDR3 nucleotide sequence: TGCGCCAGCAGTGAGAGTCAGGGGGCGCTTTTTACCGGGGAGCTGTTTTTT.

V usage is TRBV5-6 and J usage is TRBJ1-2; possibly TRBD1 for D (6 bases). CDR1 and CDR2 (germline): SGHDT, YYEEEE. The CDR3 contains 12 residues. Trimming removed 0 bases at V and 8 bases at J, with 8 bases between. CDR3 region: CASSLDREGYTF. CDR3 coding DNA: TGTGCCAGCAGCTTGGACAGGGAGGGCTACACCTTC.

The J gene is TRBJ1-2, the V gene TRBV6-6; D might be TRBD1 (5 bases). The CDR3 contains 15 residues. Germline lookup yields CDR1 MNHNY and CDR2 SVGAGI (reference sequence). V lost 0 bases, J lost 5 bases, and 13 bases lay in between. The CDR3 DNA follows: TGTGCCAGCAGTTACTCTACAGGAAACTCTTATGGCTACACCTTC. Translation: CASSYSTGNSYGYTF.

J is TRBJ2-7 and V is TRBV19; D uncertain. V was shortened by 1 base and J by 1 base, with 5 bases between the two germline ends. The germline V gene has CDR1 LNHDA and CDR2 SQIVND (reference sequence). This CDR3 has 13 amino acids. As DNA, the CDR3 is TGTGCCAGTAGTATAGGGAGTTCCTACGAGCAGTACTTC. Translating it yields CASSIGSSYEQYF.

This chain joins TRBV7-9 and TRBJ1-2, with a possible D match to TRBD1 (5 bases). CDR3 size: 15 residues. Trimming left V 5 bases short and J 8 bases short, with 21 bases between. From germline, CDR1 is SEHNR and CDR2 FQNEAQ (reference sequence). CDR3 in amino acids: CASSPLGVPPLGYTF. The CDR3 nucleotides read TGTGCCAGCAGCCCTTTAGGGGTCCCCCCCTTAGGCTACACCTTC. Supplemented by reference TRBV7-9 and TRBJ1-2, the full variable domain reads DTGVSQNPRHKITKRGQNVTFRCDPISEHNRLYWYRQTLGQGPEFLTYFQNEAQLEKSRLLSDRFSAERPKGSFSTLEIQRTEQGDSAMYLCASSPLGVPPLGYTFGSGTRLTVV.

The chain couples TRBV2 to TRBJ1-1; 11 bases align to TRBD1. The CDR3 has 17 amino acids. The germline V gene encodes CDR1 SNHLY and CDR2 FYNNEI. V shed 1 base, J shed 1 base, and the junction held 5 bases outside the gene matches. CDR3 sequence (DNA): TGTGCCAGCAGTGAAGTTGGGACAGGGGGGACGAACACTGAAGCTTTCTTT. Its translation is CASSEVGTGGTNTEAFF.

This clone appeared once. The genes are TRBV7-9 and TRBJ2-1; 10 nucleotides match TRBD1. Germline V gene data show CDR1 as SEHNR and CDR2 as FQNEAQ (reference sequence). J gave up 5 bases and V 5 bases, and 6 bases lay outside the gene matches. The CDR3 length is 15 residues. CDR3 DNA sequence: TGTGCCAGCAGCCGTCCGGGACAGGGGAACAATGAGCAGTTCTTC. It is translated as CASSRPGQGNNEQFF.

V and J are TRBV18 and TRBJ1-4; a possible D gene is TRBD1 (5 bases). The CDR3 is made up of 16 amino acids. With 2 bases removed from V and 0 bases from J, the gap between germline ends came to 10 bases. Germline CDR1 is KGHSH and CDR2 is LQKENI. The CDR3 nucleotides read TGTGCCAGCTCACCAGAACAGGCCGCAACTAATGAAAAACTGTTTTTT. As protein: CASSPEQAATNEKLFF.

This clone turned up a few times. The chain has TRBV3-1 (or the pseudogene TRBV3-2) and TRBJ2-7; 7 bases fit TRBD1. Germline V CDR1 and CDR2: LGHDT, YNNKEL (reference sequence). The CDR3 loop spans 14 amino acids. Trimming took 4 bases from V and 0 from J; bases not matched to a gene: 3. The CDR3 sequence is CASSLPGGSYEQYF. For the CDR3, the DNA is TGTGCCAGCAGCCTTCCAGGGGGCTCCTACGAGCAGTACTTC.

This chain connects TRBV15 to TRBJ1-1; D ambiguous. Germline CDR1 reads LNHNV; CDR2 reads YYDKDF (reference sequence). The CDR3 runs to 15 residues. Trimming removed 5 bases from V and 3 bases from J, with 16 bases in between. This CDR3 is CATSPSGRKYTEAFF. The CDR3 DNA sequence: TGTGCCACCAGCCCCAGCGGAAGAAAGTACACTGAAGCTTTCTTT. The whole variable domain, remainder taken from reference TRBV15 and TRBJ1-1, is DAMVIQNPRYQVTQFGKPVTLSCSQTLNHNVMYWYQQKSSQAPKLLFHYYDKDFNNEADTPDNFQSRRPNTSFCFLDIRSPGLGDTAMYLCATSPSGRKYTEAFFGQGTRLTVV.